A selection of T cell receptor beta chains follows, all from one sample in a study of glioma-infiltrating T cells after dendritic cell vaccination. The method was immunoSEQ multiplex PCR; TCRdb's version includes in-frame clones alone and lacks a portion of them. The data show approximately 36,000 clones, about 80% seen once. Sequences were derived from blood, sampled before dendritic cell vaccination. The receptors stem from a human donor with glioblastoma. The CDR3 runs from the conserved cysteine through the conserved F or W. The D gene is left open where the match is weak. Clone size is shown for a subset of rows, as once, few, many or a class of expanded clone.

d_call,clone_size,j_call,v_call,cdr3_aa,cdr3_nt
.,.,TRBJ1-3,TRBV29-1,CSAQSSGNTIYF,TGCAGCGCCCAGTCTTCTGGAAACACCATATATTTT
TRBD1,.,TRBJ1-1,TRBV5-1,CASSGTGEGRGNTEAFF,TGCGCCAGCAGCGGGACAGGAGAGGGGCGGGGGAACACTGAAGCTTTCTTT
.,.,TRBJ2-1,TRBV7-9,CASSLGRTVSSYNEQFF,TGTGCCAGCAGCTTGGGGAGGACGGTGAGCTCCTACAATGAGCAGTTCTTC
.,.,TRBJ1-2,TRBV10-2,CASSESADTPPVGYTF,TGCGCCAGCAGTGAGTCGGCAGATACGCCCCCCGTGGGCTATACCTTC
.,.,TRBJ1-5,TRBV15,CATSRDLGATSLTDNQPQHF,TGTGCCACCAGCAGAGATTTGGGGGCCACATCCCTCACCGACAATCAGCCCCAGCATTTT
.,.,TRBJ1-6,TRBV11-3,CASSFHEGSPLHF,TGTGCCAGCAGCTTCCATGAGGGTTCACCCCTCCACTTT
TRBD2,.,TRBJ2-3,TRBV4-1,CASSQVASGGRTDTQYF,TGCGCCAGCAGCCAAGTAGCCAGCGGGGGCCGCACAGATACGCAGTATTTT
.,.,TRBJ1-6,TRBV11-2,CASSLDLTSGSPLHF,TGTGCCAGCAGCTTAGATTTGACGAGCGGTTCACCCCTCCACTTT
TRBD2,.,TRBJ2-1,TRBV27,CASSLTAGSYNEQFF,TGTGCCAGCAGTTTAACAGCGGGGTCCTACAATGAGCAGTTCTTC
.,.,TRBJ2-2,TRBV5-4,CASSSTTLSGELFF,TGTGCCAGCAGCTCGACAACCCTATCCGGGGAGCTGTTTTTT
.,.,TRBJ2-1,TRBV6-6,CASSYSRVYNEQFF,TGTGCCAGCAGTTACTCCAGGGTATACAATGAGCAGTTCTTC
.,.,TRBJ1-1,TRBV13,CASSPPGWVFGTEAFF,TGTGCCAGCAGCCCCCCAGGGTGGGTTTTCGGCACTGAAGCTTTCTTT
TRBD1,.,TRBJ1-2,TRBV10-3,CAITEGQVYGYTF,TGTGCCATCACCGAGGGACAGGTTTATGGCTACACCTTC
TRBD1,.,TRBJ1-2,TRBV6-5,CASSATRDRYGYTF,TGTGCCAGCAGTGCCACCCGGGACAGATATGGCTACACCTTC
TRBD1,.,TRBJ2-7,TRBV9,CASSLGQGRPEQYF,TGTGCCAGCAGCCTCGGACAGGGACGCCCCGAGCAGTACTTC
TRBD2,.,TRBJ2-5,TRBV4-3,CASSQDWGRAGATQYF,TGCGCCAGCAGCCAAGATTGGGGCAGGGCGGGAGCTACCCAGTACTTC
.,.,TRBJ2-1,TRBV27,CASSFRQYNEQFF,TGTGCCAGCAGTTTTAGACAGTACAATGAGCAGTTCTTC
TRBD1,.,TRBJ1-1,TRBV19,CASSATGGADTEAFF,TGTGCCAGTAGTGCGACAGGGGGCGCCGACACTGAAGCTTTCTTT
.,.,TRBJ2-2,TRBV7-2,CASSQTGSTGELFF,TGTGCCAGCAGCCAAACAGGGAGCACCGGGGAGCTGTTTTTT
.,.,TRBJ2-1,TRBV30,CAWRRGGGNEQFF,TGTGCCTGGAGAAGGGGGGGAGGCAATGAGCAGTTCTTC
.,once,TRBJ1-1,TRBV27,CASSSSSNTEAFF,TGTGCCAGCAGTTCCAGTTCAAACACTGAAGCTTTCTTT
TRBD1,.,TRBJ2-5,TRBV9,CASSLPGQVETQYF,TGTGCCAGCAGCCTTCCGGGACAGGTGGAGACCCAGTACTTC
TRBD1,.,TRBJ1-1,TRBV19,CASVPQGDTEAFF,TGTGCCAGCGTCCCGCAGGGGGACACTGAAGCTTTCTTT
.,.,TRBJ1-5,TRBV28,CASSTPLGGNQPQHF,TGTGCCAGCAGCACCCCCTTGGGGGGGAATCAGCCCCAGCATTTT
TRBD1,.,TRBJ1-1,TRBV5-4,CASSLGQGGTEAFF,TGTGCCAGCAGCTTGGGTCAGGGGGGCACTGAAGCTTTCTTT
TRBD1,.,TRBJ2-7,TRBV28,CASSILTGLGEQYF,TGTGCCAGCAGTATACTGACAGGGTTGGGCGAGCAGTACTTC
TRBD1,.,TRBJ2-1,TRBV29-1,CSVQGQDNEQFF,TGCAGCGTACAGGGACAGGACAATGAGCAGTTCTTC
TRBD2,.,TRBJ2-1,TRBV11-3,CASSLVRGLAGGPEQFF,TGTGCCAGCAGCTTAGTACGAGGGCTAGCGGGGGGGCCTGAGCAGTTCTTC
TRBD1,.,TRBJ1-5,TRBV19,CASSFDPGQDAMVQPQHF,TGTGCCAGTAGTTTCGACCCGGGACAGGACGCAATGGTCCAGCCCCAGCATTTT
.,.,TRBJ1-4,TRBV13,CASSLGARREKLFF,TGTGCCAGCAGCTTAGGCGCCCGGAGGGAAAAACTGTTTTTT
TRBD2,.,TRBJ2-1,TRBV29-1,CSVEEGAAGGYNEQFF,TGCAGCGTTGAAGAAGGGGCGGCGGGGGGGTACAATGAGCAGTTCTTC
.,.,TRBJ2-1,TRBV27,CASSLWAGLFNEQFF,TGTGCCAGCAGTTTATGGGCGGGGCTATTCAATGAGCAGTTCTTC
.,.,TRBJ1-5,TRBV7-8,CASSLGRGRDGNQPQHF,TGTGCCAGCAGCTTAGGCAGGGGACGGGATGGGAATCAGCCCCAGCATTTT
TRBD2,.,TRBJ2-5,TRBV4-3,CASSQDTPQSGGAETQYF,TGCGCCAGCAGCCAAGATACCCCGCAGAGCGGGGGGGCCGAGACCCAGTACTTC
TRBD1,.,TRBJ1-2,TRBV13,CASSLGTGDYGYTF,TGTGCCAGCAGCTTAGGCACAGGGGACTATGGCTACACCTTC
.,.,TRBJ2-7,TRBV11-3,CASSLAGNSYEQYF,TGTGCCAGCAGCTTAGCAGGGAACTCCTACGAGCAGTACTTC
.,.,TRBJ2-6,TRBV6-5,CASSNSASGANVLTF,TGTGCCAGCAGCAATAGCGCCTCTGGGGCCAACGTCCTGACTTTC
.,few,TRBJ1-5,TRBV19,CASSPQGRRQPQHF,TGTGCCAGTAGTCCGCAAGGTCGGAGGCAGCCCCAGCATTTT
.,.,TRBJ2-6,TRBV19,CASKSSGANVLTF,TGTGCCAGCAAATCCTCTGGGGCCAACGTCCTGACTTTC
.,.,TRBJ2-3,TRBV4-3,CASSQDLLNTDTQYF,TGCGCCAGCAGCCAAGACTTACTAAACACAGATACGCAGTATTTT
TRBD2,.,TRBJ2-7,TRBV30,CGPPLISGGLPYEQYF,TGTGGACCACCCCTTATTAGCGGGGGCCTCCCCTACGAGCAGTACTTC
.,.,TRBJ2-5,TRBV9,CASSVGRVETQYF,TGTGCCAGCAGCGTAGGTCGGGTGGAGACCCAGTACTTC
.,.,TRBJ2-7,TRBV4-1,CASSRRFQAVDEQYF,TGCGCCAGCAGCCGTCGATTCCAGGCCGTCGACGAGCAGTACTTC
TRBD2,few,TRBJ2-2,TRBV30,CAWSGGASGELFF,TGTGCCTGGAGCGGGGGGGCCTCCGGGGAGCTGTTTTTT
.,.,TRBJ2-5,TRBV4-3,CASSQAPSVQETQYF,TGCGCCAGCAGCCAAGCTCCCAGCGTCCAAGAGACCCAGTACTTC
.,.,TRBJ2-6,TRBV28,CASNRASGANVLTF,TGTGCCAGTAACAGAGCCTCTGGGGCCAACGTCCTGACTTTC
.,.,TRBJ1-2,TRBV12-5,CASGVGGPNYGYTF,TGTGCTAGTGGAGTGGGGGGGCCGAACTATGGCTACACCTTC
.,.,TRBJ2-4,TRBV11-2,CASSLDSVGTLSNIQYF,TGTGCCAGCAGCTTAGATTCCGTCGGGACATTAAGCAACATTCAGTACTTC
.,.,TRBJ2-1,TRBV7-2,CASSLGVVNEQFF,TGTGCCAGCAGCTTAGGTGTCGTCAATGAGCAGTTCTTC
TRBD2,.,TRBJ2-3,TRBV6-1,CASTPLAGRADTQYF,TGTGCCAGCACCCCGCTAGCGGGGAGGGCAGATACGCAGTATTTT
TRBD1,.,TRBJ2-2,TRBV30,CASDRVNTGELFF,TGTGCCTCGGACAGGGTGAACACCGGGGAGCTGTTTTTT
TRBD1,.,TRBJ1-2,TRBV6-5,CASSPTGGGYGYTF,TGTGCCAGCAGTCCGACAGGGGGCGGCTATGGCTACACCTTC
TRBD1,few,TRBJ1-1,TRBV29-1,CSVVLQGAKKHTEAFF,TGCAGCGTTGTTTTACAGGGGGCGAAGAAGCACACTGAAGCTTTCTTT
TRBD1,.,TRBJ1-2,TRBV29-1,CSVEVRQDRNYGYTF,TGCAGCGTTGAAGTTCGTCAGGACAGGAACTATGGCTACACCTTC
TRBD1,.,TRBJ1-4,TRBV7-9,CASSLARAGGRANEKLFF,TGTGCCAGCAGCTTAGCGCGGGCAGGGGGCCGAGCTAATGAAAAACTGTTTTTT
TRBD1,.,TRBJ2-7,TRBV18,CASSKNKGQGNYEQYF,TGTGCCAGCTCAAAGAACAAGGGACAGGGCAACTACGAGCAGTACTTC
.,medium-sized,TRBJ1-1,TRBV16,CASSQSGGTEAFF,TGTGCCAGCAGCCAATCAGGCGGTACTGAAGCTTTCTTT
.,.,TRBJ2-7,TRBV14,CASSQVGGGLGEQYF,TGTGCCAGCAGCCAAGTAGGGGGGGGTCTTGGCGAGCAGTACTTC
TRBD1,.,TRBJ1-6,TRBV28,CASSRNRGQLSPLHF,TGTGCCAGCAGCCGGAACAGGGGGCAGTTGTCACCCCTCCACTTT